This T cell receptor (beta chain) was recorded in a study of blood T cell repertoires in COVID-19. This clone was recorded only once. Repertoires were generated with immunoSEQ multiplex PCR, while TCRdb's copy carries only in-frame clones and drops some. The sample records 90,000 to 110,000 clones, roughly 80% being singletons. The TCR originated in a woman over 75 with acute or convalescent COVID-19. The sequenced sample was peripheral blood.

CDR3 sequence: CAISDSGIGGEQFF. DNA of the CDR3: TGTGCCATCAGTGATAGCGGGATCGGTGGTGAGCAGTTCTTC. The J gene is TRBJ2-1, the V gene TRBV10-3; TRBD2 matches 8 bases. The germline CDR1 and CDR2 sequences are ENHRY and SYGVKD. This CDR3 region has 14 residues. Unmatched junction bases numbered 7, after V lost 3 bases and J lost 9 bases.